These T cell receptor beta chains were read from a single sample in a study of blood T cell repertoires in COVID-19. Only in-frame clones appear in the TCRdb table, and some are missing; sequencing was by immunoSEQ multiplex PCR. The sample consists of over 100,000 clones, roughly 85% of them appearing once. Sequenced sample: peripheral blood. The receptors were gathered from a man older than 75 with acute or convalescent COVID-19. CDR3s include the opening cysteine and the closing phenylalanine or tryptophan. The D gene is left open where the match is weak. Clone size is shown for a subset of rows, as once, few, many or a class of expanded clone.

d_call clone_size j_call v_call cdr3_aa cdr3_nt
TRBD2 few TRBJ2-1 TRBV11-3 CASSKALAGGDNEQFF TGTGCCAGCAGCAAAGCGCTAGCGGGGGGAGATAATGAGCAGTTCTTC
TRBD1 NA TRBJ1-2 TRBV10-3 CAISGQESYGYTF TGTGCCATCAGCGGACAGGAAAGCTATGGCTACACCTTC
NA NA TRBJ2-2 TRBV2 CASTGGVGTGELFF TGTGCCAGCACCGGAGGGGTGGGCACCGGGGAGCTGTTTTTT
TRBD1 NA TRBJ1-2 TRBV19 CASSLGQGSHYGYTF TGTGCCAGTAGTTTGGGACAGGGATCGCACTATGGCTACACCTTC
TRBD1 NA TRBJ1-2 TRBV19 CASSPTGPAYGYTF TGTGCCAGTAGTCCGACAGGGCCGGCCTATGGCTACACCTTC
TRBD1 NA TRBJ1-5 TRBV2 CASSGPQGGSQPQHF TGTGCCAGCAGTGGACCCCAGGGGGGAAGTCAGCCCCAGCATTTT
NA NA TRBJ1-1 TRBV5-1 CASSPRSGANTEAFF TGCGCCAGCAGCCCCCGTTCTGGGGCGAACACTGAAGCTTTCTTT
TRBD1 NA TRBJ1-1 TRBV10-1 CASSVGGQQNTEAFF TGCGCCAGCAGTGTCGGGGGACAGCAGAACACTGAAGCTTTCTTT
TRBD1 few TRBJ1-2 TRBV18 CASSPRDRNYGYTF TGTGCCAGCTCACCGAGGGACAGGAACTATGGCTACACCTTC
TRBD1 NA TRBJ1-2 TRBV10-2 CASSPGQGVGGYTF TGCGCCAGCAGTCCAGGACAGGGGGTCGGCGGCTACACCTTC
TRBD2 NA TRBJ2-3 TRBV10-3 CAISERAGGTDTQYF TGTGCCATCAGTGAACGAGCGGGGGGCACAGATACGCAGTATTTT
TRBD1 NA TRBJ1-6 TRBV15 CATSRAGQENSPLHF TGTGCCACCAGCAGAGCAGGACAGGAGAATTCACCCCTCCACTTT
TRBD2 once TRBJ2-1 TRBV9 CASSVAGGPLLNEQFF TGTGCCAGCAGCGTAGCGGGAGGGCCTTTACTTAATGAGCAGTTCTTC
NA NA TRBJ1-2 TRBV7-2 CASSFGYGYTF TGTGCCAGCAGCTTCGGGTATGGCTACACCTTC
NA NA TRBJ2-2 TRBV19 CASSLLLELHFGELFF NA
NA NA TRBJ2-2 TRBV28 CASSLGGALTGELFF TGTGCCAGCAGTTTGGGGGGGGCTCTCACCGGGGAGCTGTTTTTT
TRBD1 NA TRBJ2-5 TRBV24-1 CATSDTPRVGGKETQYF TGTGCCACCAGTGATACCCCCAGGGTAGGGGGCAAAGAGACCCAGTACTTC
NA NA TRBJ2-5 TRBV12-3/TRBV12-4 CASSASTQETQYF TGTGCCAGCAGTGCCTCTACTCAAGAGACCCAGTACTTC
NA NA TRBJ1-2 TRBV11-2 CASSLGTYNYGYTF TGTGCCAGCAGCTTAGGGACTTACAACTATGGCTACACCTTC
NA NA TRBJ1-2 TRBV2 CASSASAGGGYTF TGTGCCAGCAGTGCTTCTGCCGGGGGAGGCTACACCTTC
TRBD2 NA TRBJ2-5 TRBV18 CASSRAVLAGMETQYF TGTGCCAGCTCAAGAGCGGTTCTAGCGGGAATGGAGACCCAGTACTTC
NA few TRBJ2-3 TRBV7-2 CASSFGGSGNTQYF TGTGCCAGCAGCTTCGGCGGGTCCGGAAATACGCAGTATTTT
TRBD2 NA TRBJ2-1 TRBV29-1 CSVNGGSVEQFF TGCAGCGTTAACGGCGGGAGCGTTGAGCAGTTCTTC
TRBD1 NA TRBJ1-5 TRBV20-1 CSASLGRDRVSQPQHF TGCAGTGCTAGTCTCGGTCGGGACAGGGTCAGTCAGCCCCAGCATTTT
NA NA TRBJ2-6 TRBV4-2 CASSQVSVSGANVLTF TGTGCCAGCAGCCAAGTTTCGGTCTCTGGGGCCAACGTCCTGACTTTC
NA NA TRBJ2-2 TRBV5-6 CASSLVGANTGELFF TGTGCCAGCAGCTTGGTTGGGGCTAACACCGGGGAGCTGTTTTTT
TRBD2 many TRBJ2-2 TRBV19 CASRGLAGTPGTGELFF TGTGCCTCCCGGGGACTAGCGGGGACCCCGGGAACCGGGGAGCTGTTTTTT
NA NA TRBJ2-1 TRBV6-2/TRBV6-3 CASSYMTGNEQFF TGTGCCAGCAGTTACATGACAGGTAATGAGCAGTTCTTC
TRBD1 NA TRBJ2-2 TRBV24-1 CATSDPNRDRGNSGELFF TGTGCCACCAGTGACCCTAACCGGGACAGGGGAAACAGCGGGGAGCTGTTTTTT
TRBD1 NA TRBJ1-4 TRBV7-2 CASSLPGQGSTNEKLFF TGTGCCAGCAGCTTACCGGGACAGGGTTCAACTAATGAAAAACTGTTTTTT
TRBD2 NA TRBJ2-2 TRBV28 CASSLPGAGVNTGELFF TGTGCCAGCAGTCTACCTGGGGCGGGAGTGAACACCGGGGAGCTGTTTTTT
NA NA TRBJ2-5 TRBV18 CASSLNSLQVYQETQYF TGTGCCAGCTCACTAAACTCTCTCCAAGTGTACCAAGAGACCCAGTACTTC
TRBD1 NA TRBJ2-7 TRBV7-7 CASSLTGGYEQYF TGTGCTAGCAGCTTGACAGGGGGCTACGAGCAGTACTTC
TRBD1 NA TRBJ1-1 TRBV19 CASSIEGTGLLNTEAFF TGTGCCAGTAGTATAGAGGGGACAGGCCTGTTGAACACTGAAGCTTTCTTT
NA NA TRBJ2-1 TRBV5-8 CASPSWSGEFDNEQFF TGTGCCAGCCCTTCTTGGAGTGGAGAGTTTGACAATGAGCAGTTCTTC
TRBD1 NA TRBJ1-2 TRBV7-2 CASSHPGTDYGYTF TGTGCCAGCAGTCACCCCGGGACAGACTATGGCTACACCTTC
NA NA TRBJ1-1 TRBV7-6 CASSLKRGVTGTEAFF TGTGCCAGCAGCTTAAAGCGCGGGGTAACGGGCACTGAAGCTTTCTTT